The sequence of this T cell receptor (beta chain) was determined in a study of cytomegalovirus exposure and HLA in healthy donors. Overall study findings and caveats: Associated with HLA alleles at 0.05 false discovery rate in a later analysis were around 17,000 TCR beta sequences.

Vbeta (60) and Jbeta (13) primers were used in the PCR. Assay: immunoSEQ multiplex PCR; the TCRdb copy retains only in-frame clones and omits some. The sample consists of approximately 150,000 clones, under 90% of them appearing once. This clone appeared once. Its target is unknown. Germline V gene data show CDR1 as MNHEY and CDR2 as SMNVEV (reference sequence). The V and J ends lost 7 bases and 2 bases respectively, with 14 bases between them. The CDR3 has 15 amino acids. This chain uses TRBV27 with TRBJ2-2; no clear D. Sequencing was carried out using PBMCs. The source is a man between 25 and 39 years old in good health and CMV-seronegative. The DNA for the CDR3 is TGTGCCAGCACAGTAAGCAGGCTCAACACCGGGGAGCTGTTTTTT. This codes for CASTVSRLNTGELFF.